The table lists the clone carrying this T cell receptor beta chain with a few counts. Its antigen is still unknown. Each CDR3 protein gets one entry after TCRdb re-called the reads with MiXCR. The sample has approximately 140,000 distinct CDR3 sequences; 20% to 30% are singletons. The CDR3 sequence is 17 residues long. CDR1 MNHEY and CDR2 SMNVEV come from the germline V gene (reference sequence). V dropped 4 bases and J dropped 5; count of bases not matched to a gene: 9. The sample originates from a study of T cell repertoires in cytomegalovirus infection. Study in general: Shared public TCR beta signatures pointed to both CMV infection and a matching HLA type.

The rearrangement uses TRBV27 and TRBJ2-3; 13 bases are shared with TRBD2. The sample taken for sequencing was PBMCs, sequenced either directly or after in vitro stimulation (not recorded which). This clonotype originated in a human donor in good health (CMV status not recorded). Some clones in this sample may be carry-over from other donors' samples. CDR3 nucleotide sequence: TGTGCCAGCAGTTCACTAGCGGGAGGGCCAGCTGGAGATACGCAGTATTTT. Protein: CASSSLAGGPAGDTQYF.